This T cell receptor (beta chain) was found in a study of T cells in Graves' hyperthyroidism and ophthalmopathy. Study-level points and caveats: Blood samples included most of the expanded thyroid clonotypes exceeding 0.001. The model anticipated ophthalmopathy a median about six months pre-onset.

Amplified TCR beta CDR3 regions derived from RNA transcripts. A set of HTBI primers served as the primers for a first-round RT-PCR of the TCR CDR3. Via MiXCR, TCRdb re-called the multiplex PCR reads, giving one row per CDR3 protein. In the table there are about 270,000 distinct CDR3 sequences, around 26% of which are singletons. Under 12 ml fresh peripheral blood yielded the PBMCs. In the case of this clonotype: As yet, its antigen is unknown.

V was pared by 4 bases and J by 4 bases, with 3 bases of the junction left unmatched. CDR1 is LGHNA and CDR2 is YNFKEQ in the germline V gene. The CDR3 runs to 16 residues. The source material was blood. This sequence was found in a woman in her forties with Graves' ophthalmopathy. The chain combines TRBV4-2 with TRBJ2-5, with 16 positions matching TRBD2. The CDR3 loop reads CASSPGLAGGGETQYF. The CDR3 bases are TGTGCCAGCAGCCCGGGACTAGCGGGGGGGGGAGAGACCCAGTACTTC.